The TCR beta chain under discussion was sequenced for a study of T cell responses to AZD1222 COVID-19 vaccine (dated by TCRdb to the early 2020s). General notes on the study: A total of approximately 240 trial participants underwent TCR sequencing, of whom 200 to 220 received two doses of AZD1222 and some 25 received two doses of the MenACWY control vaccine. Trial participants were enrolled by age into subgroups of 18-55, 56-69 and 70-plus years, and 148, 28 and 57 TCR-sequenced participants, respectively, were included in these subgroups.

Points the paper makes about the study in general: After two AZD1222 doses, spike-specific TCR breadth and depth were significantly higher than at day 0 and than in MenACWY recipients. Participants were mostly white British, with more females than males. The authors suggested clonal diversity may have been underestimated. Conclusions about previously exposed vaccinees were limited because only six AZD1222 recipients were SARS-CoV-2 seropositive at baseline. CD4 TCRs associated with the vaccine covered the entire spike protein, and the dominant responses were in regions 160-218 and 743-854. In the small 56-69-year group, the increase in depth fell short of significance, most likely because of low power. Nearly half of unique spike-specific TCRs reportedly recognized epitopes outside regions mutated in the B.1.351 and B.1.1.7 variants. Because no day 14 peak-response samples were available, repertoires were characterized only after the peak T cell response.

The sample's time point label, in plain terms: about 28 days (+/-7) after the second vaccine dose. Because spike-specific TCR depth and breadth did not differ between the two schedules, AZD1222 recipients who got a second dose at roughly 4 weeks were pooled with those who got a second dose at roughly 12 weeks. Vaccinee samples came from UK trials COV001 and COV002, including a single-blind randomized controlled phase 2/3 trial of AZD1222 (ChAdOx1 nCoV-19) in healthy adults. For TCRbeta chain sequencing, PBMC samples were collected from trial participants at day 0 and at day 28 after the second dose. The CDR3 runs 17 amino acids, cysteine and phenylalanine included. Here the CDR3 DNA is all that survives: 51 bases in frame from base 1. V ends up 6 bases short and J 1 base short, with an unmatched junction base count of 15. The germline V gene sets CDR1 to SGHRS and CDR2 to YFSETQ. Turning to this clone: Its antigen specificity is not known. Nothing much larger sits one base from this clone, and base qualities are not available.

The CDR3 regions of human TCRbeta chains were subjected to immunosequencing. The original methods were these. Repertoire TCRs were checked for matches against a reference library of SARS-CoV-2-specific TCRs that had been generated using the MIRA antigen-specificity platform. Breadth was defined as the fraction of unique TCRs that were SARS-CoV-2-associated, and depth was defined as the fraction of total T cells that were SARS-CoV-2-associated. Each spike-specific TCR was assigned to its reactive spike region and to a CD4 or CD8 class using the MIRA data. Log10-transformed breadth and depth values were compared by one-way ANOVA with Sidak's multiple comparisons tests. As stored in TCRdb, this immuneACCESS dataset retains in-frame rearrangements with V and J assigned. A fraction of the clones does not appear; measured against another copy, unresolved V genes explain less than half of the discrepancy, and the remainder lacks a known reason. Clone size and the V and J calls come from that table; the DNA yielded D and trimming. The sample data list approximately 150,000 clones, and around 87% of these were observed just once. 4% to 5.5% of the sample rests with the top ten.

The rearrangement combines TRBV5-1 with TRBJ1-2; the junction holds 7 bases that match TRBD1. This clonotype originated in an adult who received the AZD1222 COVID-19 vaccine. The material sequenced was peripheral blood, taken 28 days after the second AZD1222 dose. The DNA is TGCGCCAGCAACCCAAAGCCTACAGGGGCAGATAACTATGGCTACACCTTC. Translated, it gives CASNPKPTGADNYGYTF.